The present entry profiles one TCR beta chain with its context. Its antigen remains unidentified. The record has no base qualities; no much larger clone is one base away. A distance of 14 bases separates the germline ends of V and J, which lose 6 bases and 6 bases respectively. The CDR3 sequence holds 13 residues, the cysteine and phenylalanine included. The kept DNA is CDR3 alone, 39 bases in frame from the first base. The germline V gene yields SQVTM for CDR1 and ANQGSEA for CDR2. Per the publication, the time point label means: cells obtained before transplantation from donor or recipient. CD3+CD4+ and CD3+CD8+ populations were FACS-sorted from unstimulated pre-transplant donor and recipient cells taken from spleen or lymph nodes. The receptor library was made with the immunoSEQ multiplex PCR assay. For most patients, genomic DNA was isolated using the Qiagen DNeasy Blood and Tissue Kit and was shipped frozen to Adaptive Biotechnologies for TCR sequencing. High-throughput TCR-beta CDR3 sequencing of genomic DNA from most patients was performed by Adaptive Biotechnologies. Processing in the source paper ran as follows. Adaptive's ImmunoSEQ software was the source of the TCR sequencing data for 15 to 20 patients, while a few other patients were processed with MiXCR and VDJtools. To correct CD4 versus CD8 sorting errors, any sequence found in both subsets at a frequency ratio below 5:1 was removed. Because the origin of CDR3 nucleotide sequences shared between donor and recipient could not be assigned, those sequences were removed. At least 2-fold expansion over unstimulated cells and a minimum CFSE-low frequency of 0.002% (template counts) or 0.001% (read counts) were required for clones to be classified as alloreactive. Clones detected in sequenced pre-transplant spleen, lymph node, or MLR CFSE-low populations of the donor or recipient were defined as mappable. Cumulative frequency of alloreactive clones was calculated as a percentage of all sequences weighted by copy number. Entries here come from immuneACCESS through TCRdb and include only in-frame sequences with V and J called. Some clones fail to appear in such tables; in the studies checked, an unresolved V gene covers under half of the shortfall, and the cause of the remainder is unknown. The DNA was the basis for D and trimming; V, J and clone size are from that table. The sample contains under 95,000 clones, about 89% of them found a single time. Around 2.7% of the sample comes from the top ten.

This specimen belongs to a study of graft-versus-host responses after intestinal transplantation (dated by TCRdb to the early 2020s). General notes on the study: The transplants that recipients got were multivisceral, liver-intestinal, or isolated intestinal. Anti-thymocyte globulin induction was given to all recipients, followed by maintenance tacrolimus and steroids for around three years. After intestinal transplantation, graft-versus-host and host-versus-graft alloreactive T cell clones in the graft, circulation and bone marrow were tracked using bulk TCR-beta CDR3 sequencing. Alloreactive clones were identified by sequencing pre-transplant mixed lymphocyte reaction products and comparing them with unstimulated pre-transplant donor and recipient T cells. Of the roughly 25 intestinal transplant recipients enrolled in the cohort, one of whom was a retransplant, a few patients without pretransplant specimens were excluded. A peak of at least 4% donor T cells among recipient peripheral blood mononuclear cells was the definition used for donor T cell macrochimerism. Instead of going to the commercial service, samples from a few later patients were sequenced in-house on an Illumina MiSeq and processed with MiXCR.

Results the study describes overall, beyond this receptor: GvH clones turned up in recipient bone marrow, with some appearing earlier in ileal mucosa or blood, a pattern consistent with an intestinal mucosal origin. The conclusions were limited by the relatively low number and heterogeneity of the intestinal transplant patients. In patients with donor T cell macrochimerism, the allografts had high GvH to HvG T cell clonal ratios. Early after transplant, peak levels of circulating GvH clones were found to be associated with declines in HvG clones.

This TCR was recovered from a human donor who received an intestinal transplant. Here the sequenced sample was unstimulated CD8+ T cells sorted from spleen or lymph node cells, taken before intestinal transplant. The V and J segments used are TRBV29-1 and TRBJ2-2, with TRBD2 tentatively as D gene (5 bases match). The nucleotide sequence is given as TGCAGCGTGGAGGACGGCTTACCCGGGGAGCTGTTTTTT. This gives the protein CSVEDGLPGELFF.